These 8 T cell receptor beta chains came from one sample sequenced in a study of T cell responses to AZD1222 COVID-19 vaccine. Only in-frame clones appear in the TCRdb table, and some are missing; sequencing was by immunoSEQ multiplex PCR. The sample lists about 130,000 clones; 89% were seen once. This material consisted of peripheral blood, taken 28 days after the second AZD1222 dose. These receptors were obtained from an adult who received the AZD1222 COVID-19 vaccine.

To note about this clone: Other DNA variants within this sample encode the same CDR3. This sequence joins TRBV4-1 and TRBJ2-1; TRBD2 matches 9 bases. The length of the CDR3 is 15 residues. Per the germline V gene, CDR1 is MGHRA and CDR2 is YSYEKL. With V trimmed by 0 bases and J by 4 bases, 1 base remained unmatched. CDR3 DNA sequence: TGCGCCAGCAGCCAAGACCTAGCGGGATACAATGAGCAGTTCTTC. This sequence encodes CASSQDLAGYNEQFF.

The J gene is TRBJ1-2, the V gene TRBV10-1; possibly TRBD1 for D (6 bases). The CDR3 runs to 13 residues. The V gene's germline CDR1 is WNHNN and CDR2 SYGVQD (reference sequence). Trimming shortened V by 3 bases and J by 6 bases, and 11 bases separated the two germline ends. This CDR3 reads CASSESGGHGYTF. The CDR3 bases are TGCGCCAGCAGTGAATCTGGGGGCCATGGCTACACCTTC.

V gene TRBV14 combines with J gene TRBJ1-5; D unresolved. Germline V gene sequence: CDR1 SGHDN, CDR2 FVKESK. The CDR3 loop spans 13 amino acids. V was pared by 0 bases and J by 7 bases, with 7 bases between. The CDR3 nucleotides read TGTGCCAGCAGCCAAGATCTCCGGCAGCCCCAGCATTTT. As protein: CASSQDLRQPQHF.

A remark on this clone: Distinct nucleotide sequences in the sample also encode this CDR3. J is TRBJ2-3 and V is TRBV18; D uncertain. Trimming took off 0 bases at V and 0 bases at J, with 1 base between the two ends. This CDR3 region has 13 residues. CDR1 KGHSH and CDR2 LQKENI come from the germline V gene. This CDR3 reads CASSPPSTDTQYF. The CDR3 bases are TGTGCCAGCTCACCACCCAGCACAGATACGCAGTATTTT.

The gene calls are TRBV12-3 or TRBV12-4 and TRBJ1-3; maybe TRBD1 (6 bases). The CDR3 consists of 13 residues. V was shortened by 7 bases and J by 7 bases, with 14 bases between the two germline ends. CDR3 DNA: TGTGCCAGCACCATACAGGGTGTGAACACCATATATTTT. Translation: CASTIQGVNTIYF.

The rearrangement joins TRBV6-5 to TRBJ1-5; D remains ambiguous. Looked up from germline, CDR1 is MNHEY and CDR2 is SVGAGI. The CDR3 sequence is 11 residues long. V was pared by 4 bases and J by 5 bases, with 3 bases between. The CDR3 DNA sequence: TGTGCCAGCAGTTTGGATCAGCCCCAGCATTTT. It specifies CASSLDQPQHF.

The chain links TRBV7-8 to TRBJ2-2, with a tentative D call TRBD1 (6 bases). Germline V gene lookup returns CDR1 SGHVS and CDR2 FQNEAQ. This CDR3 is built from 15 residues. V lost 4 bases, J lost 2 bases, and 11 bases lay in between. The CDR3 here is CASSSGALNTGELFF. The CDR3 coding sequence is TGTGCCAGCAGCTCAGGGGCTCTAAACACCGGGGAGCTGTTTTTT.

The CDR3 reads CASRRSASEYNEQFF. CDR3 in DNA: TGCGCCAGCAGGAGGTCCGCCTCGGAATACAATGAGCAGTTCTTC. The chain combines TRBV5-1 with TRBJ2-1, with D uncertain. This CDR3 spans 15 amino acids. Germline V CDR1 and CDR2: SGHRS, YFSETQ. Trimming pared 5 bases from V and 4 bases from J, leaving 16 bases between.